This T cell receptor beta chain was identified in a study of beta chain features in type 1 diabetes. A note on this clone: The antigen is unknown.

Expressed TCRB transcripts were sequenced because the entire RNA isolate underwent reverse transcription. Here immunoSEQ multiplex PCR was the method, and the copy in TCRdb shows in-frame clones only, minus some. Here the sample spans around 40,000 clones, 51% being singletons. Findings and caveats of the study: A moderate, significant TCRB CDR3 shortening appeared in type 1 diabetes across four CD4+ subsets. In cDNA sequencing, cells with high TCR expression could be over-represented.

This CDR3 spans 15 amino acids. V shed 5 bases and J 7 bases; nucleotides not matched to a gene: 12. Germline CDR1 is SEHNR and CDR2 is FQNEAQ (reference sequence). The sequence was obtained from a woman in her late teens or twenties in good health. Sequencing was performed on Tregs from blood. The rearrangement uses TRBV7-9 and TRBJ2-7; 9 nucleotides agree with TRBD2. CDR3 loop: CASSPRLAGPWEQYF. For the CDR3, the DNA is TGTGCCAGCAGCCCTAGGCTAGCGGGACCGTGGGAGCAGTACTTC. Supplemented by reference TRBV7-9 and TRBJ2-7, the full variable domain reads DTGVSQNPRHKITKRGQNVTFRCDPISEHNRLYWYRQTLGQGPEFLTYFQNEAQLEKSRLLSDRFSAERPKGSFSTLEIQRTEQGDSAMYLCASSPRLAGPWEQYFGPGTRLTVT.